This is a list of T cell receptor beta chains from one sample in a study of blood T cell repertoires in COVID-19. Assay used: immunoSEQ multiplex PCR; TCRdb lists only in-frame clones, some missing. This sample has about 300,000 clones; around 88% occur once, and the top ten carry over 6%. The sample consisted of peripheral blood. The source of these receptors is a woman aged 25-40 years who had recovered from COVID-19. CDR3s include the opening cysteine and the closing phenylalanine or tryptophan. D genes are given only for firm matches.

>-|TRBV12-3/TRBV12-4|TRBJ2-2
CASRTTGHGELFF
TGTGCCAGCAGGACAACAGGGCACGGGGAGCTGTTTTTT
>TRBD1|TRBV7-2|TRBJ1-5
CASSFHPGTGGQPQHF
TGTGCCAGCAGCTTCCACCCCGGGACAGGGGGTCAGCCCCAGCATTTT
>-|TRBV5-1|TRBJ2-5
CASSTRTFQETQYF
TGCGCCAGCTCCACCCGGACATTCCAAGAGACCCAGTACTTC
>TRBD1|TRBV2|TRBJ1-5
CASSDAGTGTKKDQPQHF
TGTGCCAGCAGTGACGCCGGGACAGGGACCAAGAAAGATCAGCCCCAGCATTTT
>-|TRBV29-1|TRBJ2-3
CSVVRLVANTYTQYF
TGCAGCGTTGTTCGGCTAGTAGCTAACACATATACGCAGTATTTT
>-|TRBV5-6|TRBJ2-1
CASSSLPNEQFF
TGTGCCAGCAGCTCCCTACCCAATGAGCAGTTCTTC
>-|TRBV2|TRBJ2-3
CASSPSSTDTQYF
TGTGCCAGCAGTCCCTCGAGCACAGATACGCAGTATTTT
>-|TRBV6-1|TRBJ2-2
CASSDWGDTGELFF
TGTGCCAGCAGTGATTGGGGGGACACCGGGGAGCTGTTTTTT
>-|TRBV19|TRBJ2-3
CASSIVSQHPEYF
TGTGCCAGTAGTATTGTTTCCCAACACCCTGAGTATTTT
>-|TRBV28|TRBJ1-2
CAASPGGASGYTF
TGTGCCGCTTCGCCCGGCGGGGCGTCTGGCTACACCTTC
>TRBD1|TRBV2|TRBJ1-2
CASKTGTDYGYTF
TGTGCCAGCAAAACCGGGACAGACTATGGCTACACCTTC
>-|TRBV6-5|TRBJ1-2
CASSMAGGVYGYTF
TGTGCCAGCAGTATGGCGGGGGGAGTCTATGGCTACACCTTC
>-|TRBV7-2|TRBJ2-3
CASSADLGGTDTQYF
TGTGCCAGCAGCGCCGACCTTGGAGGGACAGATACGCAGTATTTT
>TRBD1|TRBV28|TRBJ2-7
CASSGTGGAEQYF
TGTGCCAGCAGTGGGACAGGGGGAGCCGAGCAGTACTTC
>TRBD1|TRBV12-3/TRBV12-4|TRBJ1-6
CASRWTGHSPLHF
TGTGCCAGCAGATGGACAGGGCATTCACCCCTCCACTTT
>-|TRBV6-6|TRBJ1-6
CASSLSWDILNSPLHF
TGTGCCAGCAGTTTATCCTGGGACATTTTAAATTCACCCCTCCACTTT
>-|TRBV28|TRBJ1-3
CASSLQGSGNTIYF
TGTGCCAGCAGTCTACAGGGTTCTGGAAACACCATATATTTT
>TRBD2|TRBV27|TRBJ2-1
CASSSPGLAGGPGNEQFF
TGTGCCAGCAGTTCGCCGGGCTTAGCGGGGGGGCCTGGCAATGAGCAGTTCTTC
>-|TRBV5-1|TRBJ1-5
CASSLDSPNQPQHF
TGCGCCAGCAGCTTAGACAGCCCCAATCAGCCCCAGCATTTT
>TRBD2|TRBV5-1|TRBJ2-1
CASSLFGGVSYNEQFF
TGCGCCAGCAGCTTGTTCGGGGGGGTCTCCTACAATGAGCAGTTCTTC
>-|TRBV2|TRBJ1-3
CASSSAEQGPSSGNTIYF
TGTGCCAGCAGCTCTGCGGAGCAGGGGCCCTCCTCTGGAAACACCATATATTTT
>TRBD1|TRBV7-9|TRBJ2-1
CASSLGQGSFNEQFF
TGTGCCAGCAGCTTAGGACAGGGCTCGTTCAATGAGCAGTTCTTC
>TRBD1|TRBV10-3|TRBJ1-2
CAISDRTGENYGYTF
TGTGCCATCAGTGATCGGACAGGGGAAAACTATGGCTACACCTTC
>-|TRBV29-1|TRBJ1-2
CSVERGHTF
TGCAGCGTTGAGCGCGGCCACACCTTC
>-|TRBV24-1|TRBJ1-5
CATTGGYSNQPQHF
TGTGCCACCACCGGGGGGTATAGCAATCAGCCCCAGCATTTT
>TRBD1|TRBV5-5|TRBJ1-1
CASSFRGEGTEAFF
TGTGCCAGCAGCTTCAGGGGGGAAGGCACTGAAGCTTTCTTT